These T cell receptor beta chains were read from a single sample in a study of Ad26.COV2.S vaccination and SARS-CoV-2 variants. Using immunoSEQ multiplex PCR, the repertoire was profiled, and TCRdb retains in-frame clones only, with some absent. The table shows about 680,000 clones, with about 90% occurring only once. The sample consisted of peripheral blood, taken in a trial of Ad26.COV2.S vaccine versus placebo. These receptors came from a person between 18 and 65 years old who received the Ad26.COV2.S COVID-19 vaccine or a placebo. CDR3s include the opening cysteine and the closing phenylalanine or tryptophan.

>TRBV7-9|TRBJ2-5
CASSFWDGGRETQYF
>TRBV6-2/TRBV6-3|TRBJ2-5
CASSYSDRETQYF
>TRBV30|TRBJ2-5
CAWSVRLEETQYF
>TRBV24-1|TRBJ2-1
CATSGAPGLLNEQFF
>TRBV6-4|TRBJ2-2
CATRTPGELFF
>TRBV10-3|TRBJ2-5
CAISAQASGGEETQYF
>TRBV19|TRBJ2-1
CASSMTSGSLDEQFF
>TRBV5-1|TRBJ1-2
CASAAGGGGGYTF
>TRBV6-5|TRBJ1-2
CASVYRNGPNYGYTF
>TRBV10-1|TRBJ2-7
CASSEEPTYEQYF
>TRBV11-3|TRBJ2-7
CASISSGAKDYEQYF
>TRBV10-1|TRBJ2-5
CASSGLSSVPKETQYF
>TRBV18|TRBJ2-2
CASSPYTGELFF
>TRBV28|TRBJ2-5
CASSVTGVETQYF
>TRBV19|TRBJ2-7
CASSIALGSYEQYF
>TRBV5-4|TRBJ2-1
CASSPGGSGARYNEQFF
>TRBV3-1/TRBV3-2|TRBJ2-1
CASSPGTSGGERSYNEQFF
>TRBV6-5|TRBJ1-1
CASSYRYGPKAFF
>TRBV6-6|TRBJ1-2
CASRRQGGYGYTF
>TRBV24-1|TRBJ2-3
CATSVSGDTQYF
>TRBV5-1|TRBJ2-3
CASSLATSGGPDTQYF
>TRBV5-6|TRBJ2-2
CASSPDPGTGRTGELFF
>TRBV4-1|TRBJ2-2
CASSLRQGADTGELFF
>TRBV6-5|TRBJ2-2
CASRTNPEGELFF
>TRBV3-1/TRBV3-2|TRBJ2-2
CASSHLLTGGAWTGELFF
>TRBV7-9|TRBJ2-2
CASSSTGNTGELFF
>TRBV4-2|TRBJ2-7
CASSQDWARQGAHEQYF
>TRBV5-1|TRBJ1-1
CASSLEGWNTEAFF
>TRBV9|TRBJ1-4
CASSVRSGAEKLFF
>TRBV7-8|TRBJ1-2
CASSLDPKDGYTF
>TRBV15|TRBJ1-5
CATSRGRQPQHF
>TRBV5-1|TRBJ1-5
CASSLDGGNQPQHF
>TRBV7-2|TRBJ2-1
CASSSPSLHQAEQFF
>TRBV11-2|TRBJ2-7
CASSSNSYEQYF
>TRBV29-1|TRBJ2-7
CSTSDSYEQYF
>TRBV6-5|TRBJ2-2
CASRSSPNTGELFF
>TRBV27|TRBJ1-2
CASSFHGVYGYTF